This T cell receptor beta chain was captured by sequencing in a study of regulatory T cells in long-lasting Graves disease. Turning to the study itself: The study counted Graves' disease as persistent given over 5 years of antithyroid drugs and positive TSH receptor antibodies. Study findings and constraints: Newly diagnosed Graves' patients had higher TCR diversity than persistent ones.

Arm-PCR of CDR3 regions and iRepertoire HTBI primers were used to build TCR beta libraries. In TCRdb, the multiplex PCR reads were re-called with MiXCR into one record per CDR3 protein. The table records under 450,000 distinct CDR3 sequences, about a quarter of them present only once. Time point given: persistent/refractory GD, antithyroid drugs over 5 years with positive TRAb. PBMCs provided the RNA from which the TCR library was made. Graves' disease diagnosis used American Thyroid Association guidelines. On this clonotype: Its matching antigen is unknown.

This CDR3 has 15 amino acids. CDR1 and CDR2 from the germline V gene are SGHVS and FQNEAQ. V dropped 5 bases and J dropped 2 bases, with 16 bases sitting between them. The receptor was derived from a female donor with Graves disease. The chain employs TRBV7-8 and TRBJ2-7; tentatively, D is TRBD1 (6 bases). Sequenced material: peripheral blood mononuclear cells (PBMCs), taken when the disease was refractory, from a patient treated with antithyroid drugs. Here the CDR3 DNA reads TGTGCCAGCAGCCGACTAACGACAGGAACCTACGAGCAGTACTTC. It is translated as CASSRLTTGTYEQYF.